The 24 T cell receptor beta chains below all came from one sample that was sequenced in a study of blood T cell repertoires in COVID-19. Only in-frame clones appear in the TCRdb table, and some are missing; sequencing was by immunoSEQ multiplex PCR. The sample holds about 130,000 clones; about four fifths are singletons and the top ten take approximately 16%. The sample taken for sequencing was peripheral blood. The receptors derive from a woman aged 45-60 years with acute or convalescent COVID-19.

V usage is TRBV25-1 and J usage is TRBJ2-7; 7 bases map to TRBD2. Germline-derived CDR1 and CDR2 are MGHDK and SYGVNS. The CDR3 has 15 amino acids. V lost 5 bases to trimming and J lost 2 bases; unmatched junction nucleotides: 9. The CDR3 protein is CASSKTGTTTYEQYF. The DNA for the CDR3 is TGTGCCAGCAGTAAAACCGGGACTACTACCTACGAGCAGTACTTC.

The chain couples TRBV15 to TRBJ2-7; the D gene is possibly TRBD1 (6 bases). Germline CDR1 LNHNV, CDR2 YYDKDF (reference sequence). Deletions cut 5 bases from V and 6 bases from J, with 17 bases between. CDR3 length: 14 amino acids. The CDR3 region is CATSYQTQGSEQYF. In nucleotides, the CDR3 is TGTGCCACCAGCTACCAGACACAGGGTTCCGAGCAGTACTTC.

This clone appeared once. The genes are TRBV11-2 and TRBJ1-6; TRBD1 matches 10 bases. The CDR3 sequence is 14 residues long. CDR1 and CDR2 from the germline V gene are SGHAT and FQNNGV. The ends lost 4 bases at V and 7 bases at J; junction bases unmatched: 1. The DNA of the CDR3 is TGTGCCAGCAGCTGGGGACAGGGGAATTCACCCCTCCACTTT. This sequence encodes CASSWGQGNSPLHF. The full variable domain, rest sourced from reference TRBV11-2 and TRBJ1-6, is EAGVAQSPRYKIIEKRQSVAFWCNPISGHATLYWYQQILGQGPKLLIQFQNNGVVDDSQLPKDRFSAERLKGVDSTLKIQPAKLEDSAVYLCASSWGQGNSPLHFGNGTRLTVT.

CDR3: CASSLGRRGDYEQYF. DNA for the CDR3: TGCGCCAGCAGCTTGGGGCGTCGGGGGGACTACGAGCAGTACTTC. The chain employs TRBV5-1 and TRBJ2-7; 7 bases map to TRBD2. CDR3 size: 15 residues. The V segment lost 0 bases and the J segment 3 bases; nucleotides outside the gene matches: 6. Germline-derived CDR1 and CDR2 are SGHRS and YFSETQ.

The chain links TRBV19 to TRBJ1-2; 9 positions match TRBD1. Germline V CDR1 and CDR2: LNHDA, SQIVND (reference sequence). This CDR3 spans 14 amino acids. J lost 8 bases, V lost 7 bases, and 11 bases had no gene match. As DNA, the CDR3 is TGTGCCAGTAATGAACAGGGGGCGCGATGGGGCTACACCTTC. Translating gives CASNEQGARWGYTF.

The CDR3 bases are TGTGCCAGCAGTGACCAAGCCTTTTCTGGGGCCAACGTCCTGACTTTC. Its translation: CASSDQAFSGANVLTF. V and J are TRBV6-4 and TRBJ2-6; D remains ambiguous. The germline CDR1 and CDR2 sequences are MRHNA and SNTAGT. With 2 bases removed from V and 1 base from J, the gap between germline ends came to 9 bases. The CDR3 runs to 16 residues.

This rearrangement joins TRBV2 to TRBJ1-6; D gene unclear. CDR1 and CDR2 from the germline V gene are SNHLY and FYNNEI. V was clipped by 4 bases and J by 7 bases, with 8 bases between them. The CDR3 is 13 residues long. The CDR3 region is CASSGQMNSPLHF. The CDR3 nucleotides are TGTGCCAGCAGTGGTCAGATGAATTCACCCCTCCACTTT.

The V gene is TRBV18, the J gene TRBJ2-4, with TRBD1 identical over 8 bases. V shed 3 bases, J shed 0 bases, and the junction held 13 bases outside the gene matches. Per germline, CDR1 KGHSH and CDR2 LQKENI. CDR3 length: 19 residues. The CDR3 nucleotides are TGTGCCAGCTCACCGCCGGCAGGGGGCGTTCGCGGAGCCAAAAACATTCAGTACTTC. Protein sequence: CASSPPAGGVRGAKNIQYF.

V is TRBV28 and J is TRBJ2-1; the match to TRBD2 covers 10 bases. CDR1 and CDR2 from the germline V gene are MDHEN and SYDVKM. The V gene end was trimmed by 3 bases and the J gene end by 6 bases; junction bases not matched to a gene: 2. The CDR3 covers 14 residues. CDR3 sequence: CASSFSGGSNEQFF. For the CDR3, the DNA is TGTGCCAGCAGTTTTAGCGGGGGGTCCAATGAGCAGTTCTTC.

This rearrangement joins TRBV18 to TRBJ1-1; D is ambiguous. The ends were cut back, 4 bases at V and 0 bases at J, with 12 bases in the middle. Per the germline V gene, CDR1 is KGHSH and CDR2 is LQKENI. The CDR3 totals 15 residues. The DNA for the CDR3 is TGTGCCAGCTCACGAACGAGTGCCATGAACACTGAAGCTTTCTTT. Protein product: CASSRTSAMNTEAFF.

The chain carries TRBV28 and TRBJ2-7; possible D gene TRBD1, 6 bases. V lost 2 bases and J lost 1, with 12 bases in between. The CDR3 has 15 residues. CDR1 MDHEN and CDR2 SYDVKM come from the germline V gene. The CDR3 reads CASSLNYRASYEQYF. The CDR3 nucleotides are TGTGCCAGCAGTTTAAATTACAGGGCTTCCTACGAGCAGTACTTC.

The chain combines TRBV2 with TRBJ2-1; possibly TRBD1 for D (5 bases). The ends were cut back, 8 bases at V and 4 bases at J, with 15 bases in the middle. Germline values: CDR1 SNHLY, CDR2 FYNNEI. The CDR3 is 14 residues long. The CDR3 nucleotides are TGTGCCAGCCATGTCGACAGACTTTACAATGAGCAGTTCTTC. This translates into CASHVDRLYNEQFF. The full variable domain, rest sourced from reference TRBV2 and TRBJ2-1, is EPEVTQTPSHQVTQMGQEVILRCVPISNHLYFYWYRQILGQKVEFLVSFYNNEISEKSEIFDDQFSVERPDGSNFTLKIRSTKLEDSAMYFCASHVDRLYNEQFFGPGTRLTVL.

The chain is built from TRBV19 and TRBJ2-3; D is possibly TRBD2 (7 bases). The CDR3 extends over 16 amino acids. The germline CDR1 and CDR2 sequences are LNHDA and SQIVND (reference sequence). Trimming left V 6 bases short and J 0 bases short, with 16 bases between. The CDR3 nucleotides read TGTGCCAGTAGCTCACGGGGGGCCTTTAGCACAGATACGCAGTATTTT. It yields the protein CASSSRGAFSTDTQYF.

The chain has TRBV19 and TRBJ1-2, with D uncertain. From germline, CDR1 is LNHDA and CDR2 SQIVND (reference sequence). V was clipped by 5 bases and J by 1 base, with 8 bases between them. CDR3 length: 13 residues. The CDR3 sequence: CASSVQINYGYTF. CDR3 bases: TGTGCCAGTAGTGTACAGATTAACTATGGCTACACCTTC.

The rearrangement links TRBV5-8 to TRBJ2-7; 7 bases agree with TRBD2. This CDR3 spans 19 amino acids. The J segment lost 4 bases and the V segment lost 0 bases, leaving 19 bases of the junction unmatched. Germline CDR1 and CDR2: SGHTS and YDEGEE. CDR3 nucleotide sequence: TGTGCCAGCAGCTTGGAGAAGGAGCGGGGTAGACCCTCGACATACGAGCAGTACTTC. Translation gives CASSLEKERGRPSTYEQYF. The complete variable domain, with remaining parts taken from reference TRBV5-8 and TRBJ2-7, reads EAGVTQSPTHLIKTRGQQATLRCSPISGHTSVYWYQQALGLGLQFLLWYDEGEERNRGNFPPRFSGRQFPNYSSELNVNALELEDSALYLCASSLEKERGRPSTYEQYFGPGTRLTVT.

The CDR3 is CASSFSGGGLRDTGELFF. The CDR3 DNA reads as TGTGCCAGCAGTTTCTCGGGCGGGGGCCTGAGGGACACCGGGGAGCTGTTTTTT. The chain carries TRBV27 and TRBJ2-2; D is perhaps TRBD2 (7 bases). With 3 bases removed from V and 3 bases from J, the gap between germline ends came to 20 bases. The germline V gene encodes CDR1 MNHEY and CDR2 SMNVEV (reference sequence). The CDR3 runs 18 residues.

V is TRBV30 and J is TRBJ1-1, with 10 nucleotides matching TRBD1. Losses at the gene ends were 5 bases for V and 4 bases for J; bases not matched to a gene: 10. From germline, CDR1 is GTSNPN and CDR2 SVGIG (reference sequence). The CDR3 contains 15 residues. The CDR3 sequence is CAWGNSGTGVTEAFF. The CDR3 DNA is TGTGCCTGGGGAAACTCCGGGACAGGGGTCACTGAAGCTTTCTTT.

This chain's CDR3 is CASSPSASADTQYF. CDR3 bases: TGCGCCAGCAGCCCTAGCGCTTCGGCAGATACGCAGTATTTT. The J gene is TRBJ2-3, the V gene TRBV4-1, with TRBD2 as a possible D gene (6 bases). The CDR3 contains 14 residues. Germline lookup yields CDR1 MGHRA and CDR2 YSYEKL. Trimming removed 4 bases at V and 4 bases at J, with 12 bases between.

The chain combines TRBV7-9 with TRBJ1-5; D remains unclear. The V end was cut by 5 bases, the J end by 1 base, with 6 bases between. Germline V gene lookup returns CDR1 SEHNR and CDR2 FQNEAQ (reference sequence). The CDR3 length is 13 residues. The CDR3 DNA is TGTGCCAGCAGCGAGGTCAGCAATCAGCCCCAGCATTTT. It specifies CASSEVSNQPQHF.

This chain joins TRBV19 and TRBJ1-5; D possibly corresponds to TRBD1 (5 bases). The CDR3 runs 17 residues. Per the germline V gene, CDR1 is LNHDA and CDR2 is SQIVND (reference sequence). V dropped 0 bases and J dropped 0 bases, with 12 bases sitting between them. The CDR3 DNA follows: TGTGCCAGTAGTATAGAGGGAGGGGCGTATAGCAATCAGCCCCAGCATTTT. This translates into CASSIEGGAYSNQPQHF. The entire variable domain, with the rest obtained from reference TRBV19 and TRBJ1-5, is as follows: DGGITQSPKYLFRKEGQNVTLSCEQNLNHDAMYWYRQDPGQGLRLIYYSQIVNDFQKGDIAEGYSVSREKKESFPLTVTSAQKNPTAFYLCASSIEGGAYSNQPQHFGDGTRLSIL.

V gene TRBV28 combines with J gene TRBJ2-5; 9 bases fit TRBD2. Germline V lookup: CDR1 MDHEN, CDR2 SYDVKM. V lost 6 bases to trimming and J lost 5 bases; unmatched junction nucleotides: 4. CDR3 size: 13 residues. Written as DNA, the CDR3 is TGTGCCAGCAGCAGAAGCGGGGGGGAGACCCAGTACTTC. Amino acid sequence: CASSRSGGETQYF.

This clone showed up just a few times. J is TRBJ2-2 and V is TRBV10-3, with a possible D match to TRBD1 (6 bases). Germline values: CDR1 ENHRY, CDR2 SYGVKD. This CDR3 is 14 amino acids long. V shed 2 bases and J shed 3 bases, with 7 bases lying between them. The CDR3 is CAISEGGDTGELFF. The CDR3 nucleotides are TGTGCCATCAGTGAGGGGGGCGACACCGGGGAGCTGTTTTTT.

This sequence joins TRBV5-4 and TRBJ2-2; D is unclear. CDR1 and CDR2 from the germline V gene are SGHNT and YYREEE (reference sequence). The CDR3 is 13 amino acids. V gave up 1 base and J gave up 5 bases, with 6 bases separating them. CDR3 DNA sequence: TGTGCCAGCAGCTTGACCGGGACCGGGGAGCTGTTTTTT. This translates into CASSLTGTGELFF.

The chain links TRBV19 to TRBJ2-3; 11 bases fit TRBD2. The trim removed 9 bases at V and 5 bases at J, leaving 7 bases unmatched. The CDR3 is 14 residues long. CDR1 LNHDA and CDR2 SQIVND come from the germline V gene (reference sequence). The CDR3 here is CASRSGGAIDTQYF. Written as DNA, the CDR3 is TGTGCCAGCCGTAGCGGGGGGGCCATAGATACGCAGTATTTT. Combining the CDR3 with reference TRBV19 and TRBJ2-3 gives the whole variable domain DGGITQSPKYLFRKEGQNVTLSCEQNLNHDAMYWYRQDPGQGLRLIYYSQIVNDFQKGDIAEGYSVSREKKESFPLTVTSAQKNPTAFYLCASRSGGAIDTQYFGPGTRLTVL.